This T cell receptor beta chain was identified during a study of T cells in localized non-small cell lung cancer. The data were produced by immunoSEQ multiplex PCR, yet TCRdb's version contains in-frame clones alone and is incomplete. The data show about 28,000 clones, over 85% seen once. V was clipped by 2 bases and J by 8 bases, with 13 bases between them. Germline V gene data show CDR1 as SGHVS and CDR2 as FQNEAQ. The CDR3 contains 13 residues. The chain couples TRBV7-8 to TRBJ2-7; no clear D gene. Sequencing used peripheral blood, obtained before any cancer treatment. The clonotype originates from a woman between 18 and 55 years old with stage I lung adenocarcinoma. The CDR3 loop reads CASSLLDLRKQYF. The DNA of the CDR3 is TGTGCCAGCAGCTTATTGGACCTCCGTAAGCAGTACTTC.